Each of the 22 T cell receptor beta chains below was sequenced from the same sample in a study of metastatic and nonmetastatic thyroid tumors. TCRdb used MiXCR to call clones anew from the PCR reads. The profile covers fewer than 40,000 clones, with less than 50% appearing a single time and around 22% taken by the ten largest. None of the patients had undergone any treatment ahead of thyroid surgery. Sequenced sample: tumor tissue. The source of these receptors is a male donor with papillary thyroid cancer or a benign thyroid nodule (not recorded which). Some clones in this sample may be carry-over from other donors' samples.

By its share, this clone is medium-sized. The DNA of the CDR3 is TGTGCCAGCAGGCCAGGGCCCCTGAACACTGAAGCTTTCTTT. It is translated as CASRPGPLNTEAFF. The rearrangement uses TRBV6-4 and TRBJ1-1, with a possible D match to TRBD1 (5 bases). V was cut by 6 bases and J by 0 bases, with 11 bases left in between. The CDR3 is 14 amino acids. Germline V CDR1 and CDR2: MRHNA, SNTAGT.

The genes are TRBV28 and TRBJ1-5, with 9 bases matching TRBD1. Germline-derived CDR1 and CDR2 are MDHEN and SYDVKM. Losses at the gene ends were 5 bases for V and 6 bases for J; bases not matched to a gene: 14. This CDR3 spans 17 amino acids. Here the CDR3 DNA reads TGTGCCAGCAGTCGTGTACCGGGACAGGGTTTGGGTCAGCCCCAGCATTTT. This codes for CASSRVPGQGLGQPQHF.

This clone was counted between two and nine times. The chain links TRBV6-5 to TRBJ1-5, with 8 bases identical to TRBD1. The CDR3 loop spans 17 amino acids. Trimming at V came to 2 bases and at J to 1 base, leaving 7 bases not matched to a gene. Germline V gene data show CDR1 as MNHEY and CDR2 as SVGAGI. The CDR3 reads CASSYAGQVTSNQPQHF. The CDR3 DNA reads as TGTGCCAGCAGTTACGCGGGACAGGTGACGAGCAATCAGCCCCAGCATTTT.

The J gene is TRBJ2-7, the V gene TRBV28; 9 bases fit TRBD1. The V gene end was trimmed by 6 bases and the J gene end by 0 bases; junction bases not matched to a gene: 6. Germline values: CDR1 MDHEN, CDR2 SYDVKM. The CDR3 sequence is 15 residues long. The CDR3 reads CASRAQGAFSYEQYF. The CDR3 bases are TGTGCCAGCAGGGCACAGGGGGCTTTCTCCTACGAGCAGTACTTC.

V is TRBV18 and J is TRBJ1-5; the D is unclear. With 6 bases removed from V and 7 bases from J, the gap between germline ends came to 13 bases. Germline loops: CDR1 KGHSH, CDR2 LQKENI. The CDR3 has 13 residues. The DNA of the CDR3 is TGTGCCAGCTCCCCCCAAAAGGGACAGCCCCAGCATTTT. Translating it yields CASSPQKGQPQHF.

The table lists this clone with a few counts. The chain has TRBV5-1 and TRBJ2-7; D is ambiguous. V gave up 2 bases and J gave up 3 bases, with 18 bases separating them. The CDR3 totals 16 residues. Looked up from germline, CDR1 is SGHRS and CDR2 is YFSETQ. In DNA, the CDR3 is TGCGCCAGCAGCTTCGAGCCCCAGCCCCAAAACTACGAGCAGTACTTC. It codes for CASSFEPQPQNYEQYF.

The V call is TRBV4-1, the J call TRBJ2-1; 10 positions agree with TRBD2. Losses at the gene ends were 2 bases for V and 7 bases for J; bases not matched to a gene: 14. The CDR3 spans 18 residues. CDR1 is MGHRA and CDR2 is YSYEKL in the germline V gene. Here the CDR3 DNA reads TGCGCCAGCAGCCAAAAGCTAGCGGGAGTTAGGGATGGGAATGAGCAGTTCTTC. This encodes CASSQKLAGVRDGNEQFF.

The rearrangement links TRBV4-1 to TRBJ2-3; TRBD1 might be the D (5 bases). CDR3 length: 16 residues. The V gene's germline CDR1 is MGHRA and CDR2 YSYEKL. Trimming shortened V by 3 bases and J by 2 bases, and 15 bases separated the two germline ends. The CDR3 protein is CASSQIGQKFTDTQYF. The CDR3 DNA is TGCGCCAGCAGCCAGATAGGACAAAAGTTCACAGATACGCAGTATTTT.

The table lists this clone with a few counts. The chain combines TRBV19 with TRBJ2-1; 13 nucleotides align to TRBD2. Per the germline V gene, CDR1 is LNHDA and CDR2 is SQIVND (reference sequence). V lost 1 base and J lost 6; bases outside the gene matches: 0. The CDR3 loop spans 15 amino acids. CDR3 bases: TGTGCCAGTAGTATAGGGACTAGCGGGAGCAATGAGCAGTTCTTC. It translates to CASSIGTSGSNEQFF. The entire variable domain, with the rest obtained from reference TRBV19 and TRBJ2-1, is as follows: DGGITQSPKYLFRKEGQNVTLSCEQNLNHDAMYWYRQDPGQGLRLIYYSQIVNDFQKGDIAEGYSVSREKKESFPLTVTSAQKNPTAFYLCASSIGTSGSNEQFFGPGTRLTVL.

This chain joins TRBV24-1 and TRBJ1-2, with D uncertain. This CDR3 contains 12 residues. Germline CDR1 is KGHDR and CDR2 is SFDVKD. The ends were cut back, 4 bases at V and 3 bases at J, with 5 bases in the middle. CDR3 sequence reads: CATSETDYGYTF. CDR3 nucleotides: TGTGCCACCAGTGAGACCGACTATGGCTACACCTTC.

CDR3 DNA: TGTGCCAGCAGCCAACGGGGCAATGAGCAGTTCTTC. This gives the protein CASSQRGNEQFF. The chain carries TRBV4-2 and TRBJ2-1; D possibly corresponds to TRBD2 (5 bases). Germline CDR1 LGHNA, CDR2 YNFKEQ. This CDR3 region has 12 residues. V lost 2 bases, J lost 6 bases, and 5 bases lay in between.

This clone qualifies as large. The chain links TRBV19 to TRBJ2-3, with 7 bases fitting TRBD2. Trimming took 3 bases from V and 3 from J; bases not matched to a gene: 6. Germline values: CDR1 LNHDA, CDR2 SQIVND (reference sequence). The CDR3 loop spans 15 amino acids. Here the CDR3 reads CASSITSVHTDTQYF. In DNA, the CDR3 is TGTGCCAGTAGTATCACTAGCGTTCATACAGATACGCAGTATTTT. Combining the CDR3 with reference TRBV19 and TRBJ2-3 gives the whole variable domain DGGITQSPKYLFRKEGQNVTLSCEQNLNHDAMYWYRQDPGQGLRLIYYSQIVNDFQKGDIAEGYSVSREKKESFPLTVTSAQKNPTAFYLCASSITSVHTDTQYFGPGTRLTVL.

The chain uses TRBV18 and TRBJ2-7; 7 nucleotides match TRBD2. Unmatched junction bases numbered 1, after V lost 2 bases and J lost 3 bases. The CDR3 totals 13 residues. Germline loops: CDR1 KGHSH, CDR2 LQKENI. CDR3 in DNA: TGTGCCAGCTCACCAGGGGGGGACTACGAGCAGTACTTC. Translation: CASSPGGDYEQYF.

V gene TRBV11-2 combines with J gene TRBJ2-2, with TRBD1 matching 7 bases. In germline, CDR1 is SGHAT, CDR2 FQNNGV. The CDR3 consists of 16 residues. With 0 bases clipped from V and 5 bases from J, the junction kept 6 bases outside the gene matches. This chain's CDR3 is CASSLDGTAKTGELFF. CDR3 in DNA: TGTGCCAGCAGCTTAGACGGGACAGCAAAAACCGGGGAGCTGTTTTTT.

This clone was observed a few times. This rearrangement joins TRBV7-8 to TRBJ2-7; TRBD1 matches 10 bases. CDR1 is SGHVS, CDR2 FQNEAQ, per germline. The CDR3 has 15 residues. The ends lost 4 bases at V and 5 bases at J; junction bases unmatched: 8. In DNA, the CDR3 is TGTGCCAGCAGCTCCCGGGACAGGGGCGGCCACGAGCAGTACTTC. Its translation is CASSSRDRGGHEQYF.

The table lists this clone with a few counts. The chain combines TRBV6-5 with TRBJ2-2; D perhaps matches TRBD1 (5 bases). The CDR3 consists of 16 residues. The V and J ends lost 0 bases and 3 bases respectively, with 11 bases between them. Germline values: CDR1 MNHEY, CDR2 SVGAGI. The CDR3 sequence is CASSYSRVRDTGELFF. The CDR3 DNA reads TGTGCCAGCAGTTACTCCAGGGTACGGGACACCGGGGAGCTGTTTTTT.

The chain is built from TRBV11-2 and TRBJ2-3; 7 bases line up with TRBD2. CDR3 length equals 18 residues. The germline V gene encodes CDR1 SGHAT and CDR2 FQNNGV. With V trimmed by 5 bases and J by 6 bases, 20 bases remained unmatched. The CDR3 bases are TGTGCCAGCAGCCCTGGGGCTAGCGGTCACGGGAATGCGGATACGCAGTATTTT. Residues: CASSPGASGHGNADTQYF.

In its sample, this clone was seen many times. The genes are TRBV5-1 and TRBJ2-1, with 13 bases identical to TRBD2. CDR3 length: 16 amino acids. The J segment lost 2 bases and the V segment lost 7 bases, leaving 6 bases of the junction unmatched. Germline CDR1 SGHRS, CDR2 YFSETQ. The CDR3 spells CASGSGTSGTYNEQFF. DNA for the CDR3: TGCGCCAGCGGCTCCGGGACTAGCGGGACCTACAATGAGCAGTTCTTC.

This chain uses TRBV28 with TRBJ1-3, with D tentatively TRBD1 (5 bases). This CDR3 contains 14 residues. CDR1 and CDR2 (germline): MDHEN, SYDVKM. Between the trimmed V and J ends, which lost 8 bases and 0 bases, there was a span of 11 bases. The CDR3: CASGQGDSGNTIYF. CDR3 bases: TGTGCCAGCGGCCAGGGCGACTCTGGAAACACCATATATTTT.

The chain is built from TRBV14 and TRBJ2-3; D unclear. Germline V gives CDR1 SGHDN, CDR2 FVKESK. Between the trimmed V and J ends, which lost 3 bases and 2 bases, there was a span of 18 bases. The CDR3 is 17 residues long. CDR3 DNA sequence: TGTGCCAGCAGCCATACAACCGGGTCCACCTTCACAGATACGCAGTATTTT. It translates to CASSHTTGSTFTDTQYF. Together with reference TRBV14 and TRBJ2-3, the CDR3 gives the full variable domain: EAGVTQFPSHSVIEKGQTVTLRCDPISGHDNLYWYRRVMGKEIKFLLHFVKESKQDESGMPNNRFLAERTGGTYSTLKVQPAELEDSGVYFCASSHTTGSTFTDTQYFGPGTRLTVL.

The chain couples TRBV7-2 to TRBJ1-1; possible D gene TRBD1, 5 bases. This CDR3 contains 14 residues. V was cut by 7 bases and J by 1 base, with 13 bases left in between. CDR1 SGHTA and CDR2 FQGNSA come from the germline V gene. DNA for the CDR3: TGTGCCAGCACCCCCCTGAGGGGGAACACTGAAGCTTTCTTT. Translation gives CASTPLRGNTEAFF.

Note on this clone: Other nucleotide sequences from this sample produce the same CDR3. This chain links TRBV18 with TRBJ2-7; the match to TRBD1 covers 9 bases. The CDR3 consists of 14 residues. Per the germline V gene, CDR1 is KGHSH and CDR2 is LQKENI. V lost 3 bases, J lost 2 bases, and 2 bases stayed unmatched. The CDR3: CASSPGQGTYEQYF. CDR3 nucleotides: TGTGCCAGCTCACCCGGACAGGGGACCTACGAGCAGTACTTC.